This T cell receptor (beta chain) was identified in a study of T cell responses to AZD1222 COVID-19 vaccine. Remarks on this clone: Its antigen is as yet unknown. This sample also contains other DNA sequences that code for the same CDR3.

This table comes from immunoSEQ multiplex PCR, and its TCRdb copy is limited to in-frame clones, with some not included. The data contain around 180,000 clones, 85% to 90% of them singletons. V lost 1 base to trimming and J lost 7 bases, with 8 bases between them. Germline lookup yields CDR1 SGHVS and CDR2 FQNEAQ. This CDR3 contains 13 residues. Regarding the study as a whole: The donor group comprised mostly white British people and more females; the analysis possibly underestimated clonal diversity.

The input for sequencing was peripheral blood, taken on day 0 of AZD1222 vaccination. This clonotype originated in an adult in good health. This chain connects TRBV7-8 to TRBJ1-5, with D possibly being TRBD1 (5 bases). The CDR3 reads CASSLEEGQPQHF. In DNA form, the CDR3 reads TGTGCCAGCAGCTTAGAAGAGGGGCAGCCCCAGCATTTT.